This T cell receptor beta chain was captured in a study of cytomegalovirus exposure and HLA in healthy donors. About this clone: The antigen remains unidentified.

Study-wide results and caveats: The listing of some 170 TCR beta chains classed them as cytomegalovirus-associated.

Germline V gives CDR1 SEHNR, CDR2 FQNEAQ (reference sequence). V was clipped by 1 base and J by 3 bases, with 9 bases between them. This CDR3 is 14 amino acids long. Use of 60 Vbeta and 13 Jbeta primers characterized the PCR. Here immunoSEQ multiplex PCR was the method, and the copy in TCRdb shows in-frame clones only, minus some. The table lists approximately 110,000 clones, roughly 71% of them singletons. The chain couples TRBV7-9 to TRBJ1-2, with D perhaps TRBD1 (5 bases). The sequencing sample was made of PBMCs. This TCR was sampled from a man aged 35-49 years in good health and CMV-seropositive. The CDR3 sequence: CASSLEGRDYGYTF. CDR3 sequence (DNA): TGTGCCAGCAGCTTAGAGGGCAGGGACTATGGCTACACCTTC. Full variable domain (missing parts from reference TRBV7-9 and TRBJ1-2): DTGVSQNPRHKITKRGQNVTFRCDPISEHNRLYWYRQTLGQGPEFLTYFQNEAQLEKSRLLSDRFSAERPKGSFSTLEIQRTEQGDSAMYLCASSLEGRDYGYTFGSGTRLTVV.